The source of this TCR beta chain is a study of blood T cells in healthy people across ages. This clonotype was observed a handful of times. The germline CDR1 and CDR2 sequences are SGHAT and FQNNGV. This CDR3 has 16 amino acids. The ends were cut back, 1 base at V and 3 bases at J, with 15 bases in the middle. Primed by a sample-barcoded 5' primer and a J-beta primer mix, a second PCR proceeded for 7 to 11 cycles. TCRdb reanalysed the 5' RACE reads using MiXCR and keeps one entry per CDR3 protein. The profile covers 550,000 to 750,000 distinct CDR3 sequences, with around 20% appearing a single time and roughly 3.9% taken by the ten largest.

The sample taken for sequencing was blood. The TCR comes from a man aged 65 to 79 in good health. The J gene is TRBJ2-5, the V gene TRBV11-2; maybe TRBD2 (6 bases). CDR3 sequence: CASSLASGWREETQYF. The CDR3 coding sequence is TGTGCCAGCAGCTTAGCCTCCGGTTGGAGGGAAGAGACCCAGTACTTC.